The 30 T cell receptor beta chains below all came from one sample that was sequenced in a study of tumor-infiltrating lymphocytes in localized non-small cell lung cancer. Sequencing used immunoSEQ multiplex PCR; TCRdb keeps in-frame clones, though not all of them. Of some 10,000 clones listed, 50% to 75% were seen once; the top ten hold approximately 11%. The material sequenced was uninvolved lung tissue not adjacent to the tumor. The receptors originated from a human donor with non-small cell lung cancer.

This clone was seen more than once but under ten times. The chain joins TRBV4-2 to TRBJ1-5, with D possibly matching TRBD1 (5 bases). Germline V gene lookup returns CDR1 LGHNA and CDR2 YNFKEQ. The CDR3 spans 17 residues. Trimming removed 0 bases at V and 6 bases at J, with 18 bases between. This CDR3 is CASSQEGGGARIQPQHF. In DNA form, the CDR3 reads TGTGCCAGCAGCCAAGAAGGTGGAGGGGCGAGGATTCAGCCCCAGCATTTT.

Written as DNA, the CDR3 is TGTGCCAGCAGTCCCCGGGACGAGCAGTACTTC. It specifies CASSPRDEQYF. The V and J genes are TRBV7-2 and TRBJ2-7; D is unclear. V lost 6 bases, J lost 5 bases, and 8 bases lay in between. The CDR3 spans 11 residues. Germline V gives CDR1 SGHTA, CDR2 FQGNSA.

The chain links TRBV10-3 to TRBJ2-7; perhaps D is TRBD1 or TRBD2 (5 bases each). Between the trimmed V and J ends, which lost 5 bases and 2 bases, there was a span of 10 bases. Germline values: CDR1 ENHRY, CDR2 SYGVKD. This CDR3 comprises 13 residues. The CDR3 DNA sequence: TGTGCCATCAGTCGGGACGAGACCTACGAGCAGTACTTC. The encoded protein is CAISRDETYEQYF.

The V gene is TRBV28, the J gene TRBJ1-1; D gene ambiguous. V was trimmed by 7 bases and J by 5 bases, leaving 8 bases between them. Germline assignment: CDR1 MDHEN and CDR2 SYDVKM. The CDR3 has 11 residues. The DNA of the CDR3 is TGTGCCAGCACCTCGAGAACTGAAGCTTTCTTT. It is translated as CASTSRTEAFF.

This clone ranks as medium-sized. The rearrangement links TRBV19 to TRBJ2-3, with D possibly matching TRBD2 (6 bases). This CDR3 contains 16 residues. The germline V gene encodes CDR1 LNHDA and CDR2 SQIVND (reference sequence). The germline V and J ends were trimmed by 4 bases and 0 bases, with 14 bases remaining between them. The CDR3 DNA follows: TGTGCCAGTAGTAGAGGTTCCGGGACTAGCACAGATACGCAGTATTTT. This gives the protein CASSRGSGTSTDTQYF.

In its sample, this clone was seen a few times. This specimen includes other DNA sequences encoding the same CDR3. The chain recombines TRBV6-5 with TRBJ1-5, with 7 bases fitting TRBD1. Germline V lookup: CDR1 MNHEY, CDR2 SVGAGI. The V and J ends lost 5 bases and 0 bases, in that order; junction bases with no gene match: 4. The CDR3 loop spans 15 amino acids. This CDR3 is CASSRDRNSNQPQHF. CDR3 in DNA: TGTGCCAGCAGTCGGGACAGAAATAGCAATCAGCCCCAGCATTTT.

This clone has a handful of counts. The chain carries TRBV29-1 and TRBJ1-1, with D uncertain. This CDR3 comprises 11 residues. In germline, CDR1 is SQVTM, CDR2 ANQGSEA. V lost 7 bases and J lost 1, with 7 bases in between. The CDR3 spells CSAAPNTEAFF. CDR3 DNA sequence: TGCAGCGCCGCCCCGAACACTGAAGCTTTCTTT.

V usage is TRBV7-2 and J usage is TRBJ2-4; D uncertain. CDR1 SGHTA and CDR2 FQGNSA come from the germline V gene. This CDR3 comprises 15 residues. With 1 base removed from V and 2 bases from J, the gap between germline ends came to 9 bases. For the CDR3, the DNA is TGTGCCAGCAGCTTAGAAGGATATTCCAAAAACATTCAGTACTTC. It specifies CASSLEGYSKNIQYF.

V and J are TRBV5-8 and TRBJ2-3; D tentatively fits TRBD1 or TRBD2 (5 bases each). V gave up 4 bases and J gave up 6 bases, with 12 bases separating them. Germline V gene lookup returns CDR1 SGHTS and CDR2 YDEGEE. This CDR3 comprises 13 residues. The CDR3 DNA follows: TGTGCCAGCAGCCCCTTCAGGGAGGATACGCAGTATTTT. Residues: CASSPFREDTQYF.

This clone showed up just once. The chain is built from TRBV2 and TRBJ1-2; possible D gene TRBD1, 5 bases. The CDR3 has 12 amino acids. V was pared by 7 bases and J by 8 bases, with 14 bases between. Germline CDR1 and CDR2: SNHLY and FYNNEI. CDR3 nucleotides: TGTGCCAGCATTGGGGGGATAAGGGGCTACACCTTC. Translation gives CASIGGIRGYTF. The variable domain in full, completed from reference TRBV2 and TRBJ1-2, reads EPEVTQTPSHQVTQMGQEVILRCVPISNHLYFYWYRQILGQKVEFLVSFYNNEISEKSEIFDDQFSVERPDGSNFTLKIRSTKLEDSAMYFCASIGGIRGYTFGSGTRLTVV.

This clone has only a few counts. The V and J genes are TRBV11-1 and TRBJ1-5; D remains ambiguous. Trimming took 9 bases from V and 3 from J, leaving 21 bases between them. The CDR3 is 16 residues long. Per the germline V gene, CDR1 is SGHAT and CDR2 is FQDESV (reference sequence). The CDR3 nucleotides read TGTGCCAGAAGAACCCAGGCATCAGGCCCCAATCAGCCCCAGCATTTT. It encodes CARRTQASGPNQPQHF.

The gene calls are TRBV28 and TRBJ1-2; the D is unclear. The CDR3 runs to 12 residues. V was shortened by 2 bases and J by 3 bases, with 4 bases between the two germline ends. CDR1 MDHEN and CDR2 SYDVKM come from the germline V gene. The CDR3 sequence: CASSLGDYGYTF. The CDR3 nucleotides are TGTGCCAGCAGTTTAGGGGACTATGGCTACACCTTC.

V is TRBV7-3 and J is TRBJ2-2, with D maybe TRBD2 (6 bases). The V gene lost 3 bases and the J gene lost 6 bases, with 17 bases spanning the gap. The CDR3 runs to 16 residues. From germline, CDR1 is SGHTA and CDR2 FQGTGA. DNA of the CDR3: TGTGCCAGCAGCTTTATTTATCGGGGGATCTCCGGGGAGCTGTTTTTT. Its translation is CASSFIYRGISGELFF. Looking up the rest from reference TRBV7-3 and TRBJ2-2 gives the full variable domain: GAGVSQTPSNKVTEKGKYVELRCDPISGHTALYWYRQSLGQGPEFLIYFQGTGAADDSGLPNDRFFAVRPEGSVSTLKIQRTERGDSAVYLCASSFIYRGISGELFFGEGSRLTVL.

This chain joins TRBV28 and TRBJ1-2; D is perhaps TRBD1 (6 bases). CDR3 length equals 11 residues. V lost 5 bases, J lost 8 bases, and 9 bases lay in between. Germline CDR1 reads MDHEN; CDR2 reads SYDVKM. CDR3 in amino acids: CASSEGGGYTF. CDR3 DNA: TGTGCCAGCAGTGAGGGGGGGGGCTACACCTTC.

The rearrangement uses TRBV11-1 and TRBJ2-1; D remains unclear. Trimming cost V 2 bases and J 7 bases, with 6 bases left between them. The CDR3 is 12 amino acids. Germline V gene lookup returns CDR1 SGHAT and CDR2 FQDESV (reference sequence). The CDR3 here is CASSLLGNEQFF. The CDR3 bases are TGTGCCAGCAGCTTACTGGGGAATGAGCAGTTCTTC.

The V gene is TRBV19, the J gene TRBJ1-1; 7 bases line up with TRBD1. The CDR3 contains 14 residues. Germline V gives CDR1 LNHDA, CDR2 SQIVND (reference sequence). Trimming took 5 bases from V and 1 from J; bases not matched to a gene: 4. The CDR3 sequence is CASSRSGGNTEAFF. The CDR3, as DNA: TGTGCCAGTAGTCGATCAGGGGGGAACACTGAAGCTTTCTTT. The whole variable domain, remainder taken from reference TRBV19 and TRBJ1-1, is DGGITQSPKYLFRKEGQNVTLSCEQNLNHDAMYWYRQDPGQGLRLIYYSQIVNDFQKGDIAEGYSVSREKKESFPLTVTSAQKNPTAFYLCASSRSGGNTEAFFGQGTRLTVV.

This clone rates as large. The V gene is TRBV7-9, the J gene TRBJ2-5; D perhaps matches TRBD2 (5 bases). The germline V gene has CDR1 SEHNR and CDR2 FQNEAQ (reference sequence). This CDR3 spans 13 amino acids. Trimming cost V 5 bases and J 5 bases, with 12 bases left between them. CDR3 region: CASSPRRGETQYF. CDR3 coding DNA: TGTGCCAGCAGCCCTAGGAGAGGGGAGACCCAGTACTTC.

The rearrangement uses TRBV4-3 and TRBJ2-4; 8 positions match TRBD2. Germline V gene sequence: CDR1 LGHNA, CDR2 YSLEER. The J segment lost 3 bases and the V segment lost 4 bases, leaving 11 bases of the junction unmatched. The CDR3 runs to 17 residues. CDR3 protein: CASSPRYGGDDKNIQYF. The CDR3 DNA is TGCGCCAGCAGCCCTCGGTACGGGGGGGATGACAAAAACATTCAGTACTTC.

The CDR3 loop reads CASSFPTGQPQHF. CDR3 nucleotides: TGTGCCAGCAGTTTTCCCACAGGGCAGCCCCAGCATTTT. V gene TRBV28 combines with J gene TRBJ1-5; perhaps TRBD1 as D (6 bases). V lost 3 bases and J 7 bases, leaving 10 bases between the germline ends. The germline gives CDR1 MDHEN, CDR2 SYDVKM. This CDR3 is 13 amino acids long.

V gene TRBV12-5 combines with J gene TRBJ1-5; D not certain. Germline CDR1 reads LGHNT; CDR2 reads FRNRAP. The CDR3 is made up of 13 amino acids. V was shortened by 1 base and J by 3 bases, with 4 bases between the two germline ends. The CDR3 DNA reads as TGTGCTAGTGGTTTGGATTACAATCAGCCCCAGCATTTT. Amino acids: CASGLDYNQPQHF.

CDR3 loop: CAITEDRGGYTF. In nucleotides, the CDR3 is TGTGCCATCACCGAGGACCGGGGTGGCTACACCTTC. V and J are TRBV10-3 and TRBJ1-2, with no clear D. V was pared by 7 bases and J by 7 bases, with 13 bases between. The CDR3 sequence is 12 residues long. Per the germline V gene, CDR1 is ENHRY and CDR2 is SYGVKD.

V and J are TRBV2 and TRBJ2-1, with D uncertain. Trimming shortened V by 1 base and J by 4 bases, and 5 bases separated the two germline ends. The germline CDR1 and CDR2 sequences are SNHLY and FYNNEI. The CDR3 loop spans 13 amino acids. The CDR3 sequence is CASSEVGYNEQFF. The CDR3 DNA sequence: TGTGCCAGCAGTGAAGTGGGTTACAATGAGCAGTTCTTC.

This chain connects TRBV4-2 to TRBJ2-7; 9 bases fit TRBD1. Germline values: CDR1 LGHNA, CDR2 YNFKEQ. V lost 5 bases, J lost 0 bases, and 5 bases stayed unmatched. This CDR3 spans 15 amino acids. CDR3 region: CASSAQGASSYEQYF. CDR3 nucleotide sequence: TGTGCCAGCAGCGCACAGGGGGCAAGCTCCTACGAGCAGTACTTC.

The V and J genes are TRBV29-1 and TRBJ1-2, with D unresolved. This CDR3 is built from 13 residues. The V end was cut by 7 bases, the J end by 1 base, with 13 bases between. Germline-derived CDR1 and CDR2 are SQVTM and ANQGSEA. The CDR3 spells CSALGHNNYGYTF. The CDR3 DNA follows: TGCAGCGCCCTGGGCCACAATAACTATGGCTACACCTTC.

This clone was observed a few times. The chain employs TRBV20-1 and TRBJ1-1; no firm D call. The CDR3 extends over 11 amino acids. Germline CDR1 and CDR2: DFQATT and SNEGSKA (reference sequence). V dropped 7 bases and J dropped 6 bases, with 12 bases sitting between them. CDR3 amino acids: CSVGGRAEAFF. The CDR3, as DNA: TGCAGTGTAGGCGGAAGGGCTGAAGCTTTCTTT.

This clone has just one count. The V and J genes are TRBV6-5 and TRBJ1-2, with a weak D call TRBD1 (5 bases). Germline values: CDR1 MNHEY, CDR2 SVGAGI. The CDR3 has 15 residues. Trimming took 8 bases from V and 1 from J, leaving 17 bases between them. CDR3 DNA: TGTGCCAGCCGGCAGGGAGTGACCATTAACTATGGCTACACCTTC. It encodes CASRQGVTINYGYTF.

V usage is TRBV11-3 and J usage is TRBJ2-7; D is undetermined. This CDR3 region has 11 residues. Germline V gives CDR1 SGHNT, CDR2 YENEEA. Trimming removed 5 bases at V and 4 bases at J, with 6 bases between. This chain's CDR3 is CASSEKYEQYF. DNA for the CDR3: TGTGCCAGCAGCGAAAAGTACGAGCAGTACTTC.

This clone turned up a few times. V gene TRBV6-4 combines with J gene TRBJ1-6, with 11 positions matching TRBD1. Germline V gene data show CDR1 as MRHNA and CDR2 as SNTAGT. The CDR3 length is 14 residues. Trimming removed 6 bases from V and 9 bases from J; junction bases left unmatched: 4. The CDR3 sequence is CASRGQGAGSPLHF. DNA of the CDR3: TGTGCCAGCAGAGGACAGGGGGCTGGTTCACCCCTCCACTTT.

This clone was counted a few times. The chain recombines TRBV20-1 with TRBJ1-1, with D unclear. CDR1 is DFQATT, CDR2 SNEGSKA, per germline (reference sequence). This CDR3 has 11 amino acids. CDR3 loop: CTLTVNTEAFF. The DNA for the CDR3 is TGCACTCTTACAGTGAACACTGAAGCTTTCTTT.

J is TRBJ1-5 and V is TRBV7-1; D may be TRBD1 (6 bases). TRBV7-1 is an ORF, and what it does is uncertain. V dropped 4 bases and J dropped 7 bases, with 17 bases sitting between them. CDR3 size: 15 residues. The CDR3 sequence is CASSLGGALRQPQHF. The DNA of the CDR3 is TGTGCCAGCAGCTTAGGGGGGGCGCTTAGGCAGCCCCAGCATTTT.